The clone carrying this T cell receptor beta chain has at least ten counts. Its specificity is unknown. This sample stems from a study of T cells in Graves' hyperthyroidism and ophthalmopathy. General study results and limits: Blood also held most thyroid clonotypes expanded beyond 0.001. Before onset, ophthalmopathy was predicted by the model a median roughly six months earlier.

There were TCR beta CDR3 regions amplified from RNA transcripts. During a first-round RT-PCR of the TCR CDR3, the HTBI primer set was used. TCRdb itself ran the multiplex PCR reads through MiXCR, one entry per CDR3 protein. The sample holds about 530,000 distinct CDR3 sequences, over 15% seen once. The CDR3 consists of 14 residues. The germline V and J ends were trimmed by 6 bases and 1 base, with 10 bases remaining between them. Germline-derived CDR1 and CDR2 are MDHEN and SYDVKM. Individuals with ophthalmopathy presented a Clinical Activity Score of at least 3, a NOSPECS grade of at least 4 and a duration under 3 months. Diagnoses used clinical symptoms, serum thyroxine and TRAb, thyroid ultrasound and orbital computed tomography.

This receptor was identified in a woman under 30 with Graves' ophthalmopathy. Input material: blood. The V and J genes are TRBV28 and TRBJ2-1; no definite D call. CDR3 sequence: CASSEDPSYNEQFF. CDR3 coding DNA: TGTGCCAGCAGCGAAGACCCGTCCTACAATGAGCAGTTCTTC.